Below are 8 T cell receptor beta chains sequenced from a single sample in a study of T cells in Graves' hyperthyroidism and ophthalmopathy. TCR beta CDR3 sequences were amplified from RNA transcripts. RT-PCR in the first round (using the HTBI primer set) targeted the TCR CDR3. Using its own MiXCR run on the multiplex PCR reads, TCRdb lists one record per CDR3 protein. The sample records 400,000 to 600,000 distinct CDR3 sequences, around 21% being singletons. Sample: blood. The source is a man aged 18 to 29 with Graves' hyperthyroidism.

Ten or more counts support this clonotype. The chain links TRBV28 to TRBJ1-5; D not certain. This CDR3 contains 15 residues. V was trimmed by 8 bases and J by 8 bases, leaving 22 bases between them. Germline V gene data show CDR1 as MDHEN and CDR2 as SYDVKM. CDR3 in amino acids: CASAAPLGPLKPQHF. The DNA for the CDR3 is TGTGCCAGCGCCGCCCCCCTAGGGCCCCTGAAGCCCCAGCATTTT.

This clonotype was observed once. A much larger clone lies one base from this, so it may be a read error. The rearrangement links TRBV5-1 to TRBJ2-7; 7 bases align to TRBD1. The CDR3 spans 16 residues. Germline trimming cut 7 bases from V and 2 bases from J; bases unmatched to any gene: 15. Germline CDR1 reads SGHRS; CDR2 reads YFSETQ. In DNA, the CDR3 is TGCGCCAGCTGCCTGGACGTGAGACAGGGAGCCTACGAGCAGTACGTC. Translated: CASCLDVRQGAYEQYV.

The rearrangement links TRBV29-1 to TRBJ2-5; D is possibly TRBD1 (6 bases). In germline, CDR1 is SQVTM, CDR2 ANQGSEA. Trimming removed 2 bases from V and 0 bases from J, with 10 bases in between. The length of the CDR3 is 14 residues. CDR3 in amino acids: CSVEWTAYQETQYF. CDR3 in DNA: TGCAGCGTTGAATGGACAGCGTACCAAGAGACCCAGTACTTC.

This chain joins TRBV24-1 and TRBJ2-2; maybe TRBD1 (6 bases). V lost 3 bases to trimming and J lost 2 bases, with 9 bases between them. Germline CDR1 and CDR2: KGHDR and SFDVKD. The CDR3 totals 15 residues. The DNA for the CDR3 is TGTGCCACCAGTGATACAGGGATCAACACCGGGGAGCTGTTTTTT. Amino acids: CATSDTGINTGELFF.

This clonotype was seen at least ten times. The V and J genes are TRBV6-5 and TRBJ1-6; D is ambiguous. The V gene lost 2 bases and the J gene lost 8 bases, with 10 bases spanning the gap. This CDR3 region has 14 residues. Per the germline V gene, CDR1 is MNHEY and CDR2 is SVGAGI. The CDR3 region is CASSYGRPHSPLHF. The CDR3 nucleotides are TGTGCCAGCAGTTACGGCAGGCCCCATTCACCCCTCCACTTT.

This clonotype showed up just a few times. V gene TRBV7-2 combines with J gene TRBJ2-2, with 9 bases aligning to TRBD2. V gave up 5 bases and J gave up 4 bases; unmatched junction bases: 5. Germline V lookup: CDR1 SGHTA, CDR2 FQGNSA. CDR3 length equals 15 residues. The CDR3 protein is CASSQGLALTGELFF. The DNA of the CDR3 is TGTGCCAGCAGCCAGGGACTAGCTCTCACCGGGGAGCTGTTTTTT.

This clonotype was counted many times. One end of the junction does not line up with germline, which may come from a read error. V gene TRBV18 combines with J gene TRBJ1-1; D perhaps matches TRBD1 (5 bases). The germline V gene has CDR1 KGHSH and CDR2 LQKENI. This CDR3 region has 13 residues. The CDR3 is CASSPDRGTEAFF. The CDR3 DNA sequence: TGCGCCAGCAGCCCCGACAGAGGGACTGAAGCTTTCTTT.

V is TRBV7-2 and J is TRBJ2-5; TRBD2 is a possible D gene (7 bases). The CDR3 is made up of 16 amino acids. V lost 3 bases, J lost 5 bases, and 19 bases lay in between. In germline, CDR1 is SGHTA, CDR2 FQGNSA. For the CDR3, the DNA is TGTGCCAGCAGCTTCCAGAGCGGGACACCTCGGGAGACCCAGTACTTC. Protein sequence: CASSFQSGTPRETQYF. Looking up the rest from reference TRBV7-2 and TRBJ2-5 gives the full variable domain: GAGVSQSPSNKVTEKGKDVELRCDPISGHTALYWYRQSLGQGLEFLIYFQGNSAPDKSGLPSDRFSAERTGGSVSTLTIQRTQQEDSAVYLCASSFQSGTPRETQYFGPGTRLLVL.